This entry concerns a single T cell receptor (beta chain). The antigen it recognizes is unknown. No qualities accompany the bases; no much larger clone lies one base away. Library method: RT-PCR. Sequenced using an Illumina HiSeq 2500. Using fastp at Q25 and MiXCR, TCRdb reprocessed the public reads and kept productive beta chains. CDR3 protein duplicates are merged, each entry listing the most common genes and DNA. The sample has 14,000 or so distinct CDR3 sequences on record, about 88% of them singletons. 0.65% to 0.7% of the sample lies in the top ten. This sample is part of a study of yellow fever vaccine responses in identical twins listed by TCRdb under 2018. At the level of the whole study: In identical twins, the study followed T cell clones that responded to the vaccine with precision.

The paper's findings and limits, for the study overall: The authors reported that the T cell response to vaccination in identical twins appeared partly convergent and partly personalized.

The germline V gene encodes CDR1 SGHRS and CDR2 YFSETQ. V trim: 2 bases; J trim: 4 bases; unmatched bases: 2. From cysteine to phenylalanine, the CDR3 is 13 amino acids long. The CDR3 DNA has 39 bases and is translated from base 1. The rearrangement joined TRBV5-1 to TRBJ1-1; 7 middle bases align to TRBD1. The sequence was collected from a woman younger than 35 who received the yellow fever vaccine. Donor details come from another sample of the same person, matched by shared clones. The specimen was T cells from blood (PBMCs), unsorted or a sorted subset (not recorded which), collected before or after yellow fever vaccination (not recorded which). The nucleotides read TGCGCCAGCAGCTTCCAGGGGGGCACTGAAGCTTTCTTT. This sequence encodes CASSFQGGTEAFF.